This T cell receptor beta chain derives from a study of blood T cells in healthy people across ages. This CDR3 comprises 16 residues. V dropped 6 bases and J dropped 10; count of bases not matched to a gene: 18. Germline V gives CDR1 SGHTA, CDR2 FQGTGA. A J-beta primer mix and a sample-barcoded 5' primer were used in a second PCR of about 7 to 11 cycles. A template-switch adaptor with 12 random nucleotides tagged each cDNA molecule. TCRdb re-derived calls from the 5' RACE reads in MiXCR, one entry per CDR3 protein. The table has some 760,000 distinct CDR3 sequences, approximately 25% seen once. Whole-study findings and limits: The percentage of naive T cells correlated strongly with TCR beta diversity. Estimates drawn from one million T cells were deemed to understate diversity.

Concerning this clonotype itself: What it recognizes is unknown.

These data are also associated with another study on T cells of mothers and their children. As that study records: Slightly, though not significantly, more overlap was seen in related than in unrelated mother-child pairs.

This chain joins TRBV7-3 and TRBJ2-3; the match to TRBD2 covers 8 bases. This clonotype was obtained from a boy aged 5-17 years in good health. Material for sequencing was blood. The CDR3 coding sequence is TGTGCCAGCAGTTCCGCCGGGACTAGGGGAGGGGAGCCGCAGTATTTT. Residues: CASSSAGTRGGEPQYF.